Listed here are 28 T cell receptor beta chains from one sample, sequenced in a study of T cell changes during pregnancy in multiple sclerosis. Generated by immunoSEQ multiplex PCR, the TCRdb table keeps only in-frame clones and is missing some. The sample has 20,000 to 25,000 clones; about 91% are singletons. The sequencing here drew on CD4+ T cells from peripheral blood mononuclear cells, taken in the third trimester of pregnancy. The receptors come from a female donor with multiple sclerosis, enrolled in a pregnancy study.

The rearrangement joins TRBV18 to TRBJ2-7; a weak D match, TRBD2 (5 bases). This CDR3 has 13 residues. V was cut by 6 bases and J by 3 bases, with 12 bases left in between. Germline V gives CDR1 KGHSH, CDR2 LQKENI. The CDR3 region is CASSDSTVYEQYF. CDR3 DNA: TGTGCCAGCTCGGACTCCACTGTCTACGAGCAGTACTTC.

V usage is TRBV30 and J usage is TRBJ2-3, with TRBD2 identical over 7 bases. Germline assignment: CDR1 GTSNPN and CDR2 SVGIG (reference sequence). The length of the CDR3 is 15 residues. V shed 4 bases, J shed 2 bases, and the junction held 9 bases outside the gene matches. CDR3 region: CAWISWGGNTDTQYF. The CDR3 DNA is TGTGCCTGGATCAGCTGGGGGGGGAACACAGATACGCAGTATTTT. The full variable domain, its missing parts supplied by reference TRBV30 and TRBJ2-3, is SQTIHQWPATLVQPVGSPLSLECTVEGTSNPNLYWYRQAAGRGLQLLFYSVGIGQISSEVPQNLSASRPQDRQFILSSKKLLLSDSGFYLCAWISWGGNTDTQYFGPGTRLTVL.

CDR3: CAISETGNYGYTF. CDR3 coding DNA: TGTGCCATCAGTGAGACAGGGAATTATGGCTACACCTTC. The J gene is TRBJ1-2, the V gene TRBV10-3; a weak D match, TRBD1 (6 bases). Per the germline V gene, CDR1 is ENHRY and CDR2 is SYGVKD. V gave up 2 bases and J gave up 5 bases, with 9 bases separating them. This CDR3 spans 13 amino acids.

The V call is TRBV5-3, the J call TRBJ2-7, with D possibly TRBD2 on 5 matching bases. TRBV5-3 is flagged as an ORF with uncertain function. The CDR3 length is 16 residues. V gave up 1 base and J gave up 0 bases, with 14 bases separating them. The CDR3 nucleotides read TGTGCCAGAAGCTTGCTGGCTAGCCGGAGCTCCTACGAGCAGTACTTC. It encodes CARSLLASRSSYEQYF.

Only a few counts were recorded for this clone. The chain carries TRBV2 and TRBJ2-3, with a possible D match to TRBD2 (6 bases). Trimming left V 8 bases short and J 7 bases short, with 7 bases between. Germline V gives CDR1 SNHLY, CDR2 FYNNEI. CDR3 length: 10 residues. The CDR3 DNA sequence: TGTGCCAGCGGGGGGAATACGCAGTATTTT. It codes for CASGGNTQYF.

The CDR3 loop reads CASSYFDSGKNIQYF. The CDR3 bases are TGTGCCAGCAGCTACTTTGACTCGGGCAAAAACATTCAGTACTTC. The rearrangement uses TRBV28 and TRBJ2-4, with unresolved D. V dropped 6 bases and J dropped 3 bases, with 15 bases sitting between them. Germline lookup yields CDR1 MDHEN and CDR2 SYDVKM. The CDR3 runs to 15 residues.

The chain recombines TRBV4-3 with TRBJ1-3; the match to TRBD1 covers 7 bases. In germline, CDR1 is LGHNA, CDR2 YSLEER. The ends lost 3 bases at V and 0 bases at J; junction bases unmatched: 17. There are 20 residues in the CDR3. Here the CDR3 DNA reads TGCGCCAGCAGCCATCTCCCCTCGGCACCGGGACAGCCCTCTGGAAACACCATATATTTT. The encoded protein is CASSHLPSAPGQPSGNTIYF.

CDR3 amino acids: CASSLTGGFGYTF. The CDR3, as DNA: TGTGCCAGCAGCTTAACAGGGGGGTTTGGCTACACCTTC. This chain connects TRBV7-2 to TRBJ1-2; 8 bases align to TRBD1. Germline V lookup: CDR1 SGHTA, CDR2 FQGNSA. Trimming took 2 bases from V and 7 from J; bases not matched to a gene: 3. The CDR3 loop spans 13 amino acids.

CDR3 sequence: CASSLRAGRETQYF. CDR3 sequence (DNA): TGTGCCAGCAGCTTACGTGCAGGGAGGGAGACCCAGTACTTC. This chain uses TRBV7-3 with TRBJ2-5, with D possibly matching TRBD2 (6 bases). This CDR3 is built from 14 residues. Germline lookup yields CDR1 SGHTA and CDR2 FQGTGA. Trimming removed 2 bases from V and 5 bases from J, with 12 bases in between. The full variable domain, rest sourced from reference TRBV7-3 and TRBJ2-5, is GAGVSQTPSNKVTEKGKYVELRCDPISGHTALYWYRQSLGQGPEFLIYFQGTGAADDSGLPNDRFFAVRPEGSVSTLKIQRTERGDSAVYLCASSLRAGRETQYFGPGTRLLVL.

The V gene is TRBV30, the J gene TRBJ2-3; 7 nucleotides line up with TRBD1. The J segment lost 2 bases and the V segment lost 5 bases, leaving 4 bases of the junction unmatched. Germline V lookup: CDR1 GTSNPN, CDR2 SVGIG (reference sequence). The CDR3 is 13 residues long. The CDR3 is CAWDRANTDTQYF. The DNA for the CDR3 is TGTGCCTGGGACAGGGCAAACACAGATACGCAGTATTTT.

This clone was found once. This chain links TRBV9 with TRBJ1-2; a weak D match, TRBD1 (6 bases). The CDR3 spans 12 residues. Germline V CDR1 and CDR2: SGDLS, YYNGEE. V gave up 4 bases and J gave up 3 bases, with 7 bases separating them. The CDR3 loop is CASSSGDYGYTF. Written as DNA, the CDR3 is TGTGCCAGCAGCTCAGGGGACTATGGCTACACCTTC.

This clone was detected only once. The chain carries TRBV5-1 and TRBJ2-2; D unresolved. Trimming removed 2 bases from V and 1 base from J, with 6 bases in between. CDR1 and CDR2 (germline): SGHRS, YFSETQ. This CDR3 is 14 amino acids long. This CDR3 is CASSFRGNTGELFF. CDR3 nucleotides: TGCGCCAGCAGCTTCCGAGGGAACACCGGGGAGCTGTTTTTT.

The chain links TRBV7-2 to TRBJ1-1, with D perhaps matching TRBD1 (6 bases). V was clipped by 5 bases and J by 3 bases, with 13 bases between them. Germline values: CDR1 SGHTA, CDR2 FQGNSA. The CDR3 totals 14 residues. CDR3 loop: CASSLGQYYTEAFF. In DNA form, the CDR3 reads TGTGCCAGCAGCCTAGGACAGTATTACACTGAAGCTTTCTTT.

The chain combines TRBV5-1 with TRBJ2-5; TRBD1 matches 7 bases. CDR1 and CDR2 from the germline V gene are SGHRS and YFSETQ. Germline trimming cut 1 base from V and 6 bases from J; bases unmatched to any gene: 15. The CDR3 loop spans 17 amino acids. CDR3 region: CASSLLGGAFGDKTQYF. CDR3 DNA sequence: TGCGCCAGCAGCTTGTTAGGGGGCGCGTTCGGTGATAAGACCCAGTACTTC.

This clone was found once. V usage is TRBV18 and J usage is TRBJ2-5; TRBD1 might be the D (6 bases). This CDR3 has 14 amino acids. The germline CDR1 and CDR2 sequences are KGHSH and LQKENI. Trimming left V 0 bases short and J 5 bases short, with 10 bases between. CDR3 in DNA: TGTGCCAGCTCACCACCCGGGACATCCGAGACCCAGTACTTC. Protein product: CASSPPGTSETQYF.

The chain couples TRBV5-6 to TRBJ2-5; D possibly corresponds to TRBD2 (6 bases). Germline V CDR1 and CDR2: SGHDT, YYEEEE. CDR3 length: 15 residues. Trimming pared 1 base from V and 5 bases from J, leaving 15 bases between. The CDR3: CASSLYGSGRETQYF. The CDR3 coding sequence is TGTGCCAGCAGCTTGTATGGTAGCGGACGGGAGACCCAGTACTTC.

The chain couples TRBV29-1 to TRBJ1-2, with TRBD1 identical over 8 bases. Germline values: CDR1 SQVTM, CDR2 ANQGSEA. This CDR3 is built from 13 residues. With V trimmed by 7 bases and J by 4 bases, 8 bases remained unmatched. The DNA for the CDR3 is TGCAGCGCCGAAGGACAGGGCCGCTATGGCTACACCTTC. It yields the protein CSAEGQGRYGYTF.

The CDR3 region is CASRGLNYGYTF. For the CDR3, the DNA is TGTGCCAGCAGAGGACTGAACTATGGCTACACCTTC. The chain is built from TRBV6-5 and TRBJ1-2; no clear D gene. Germline V gene lookup returns CDR1 MNHEY and CDR2 SVGAGI. V lost 6 bases to trimming and J lost 2 bases, with 7 bases between them. The CDR3 covers 12 residues.

The chain carries TRBV2 and TRBJ2-2, with TRBD2 matching 7 bases. V gave up 5 bases and J gave up 4 bases; unmatched junction bases: 10. This CDR3 contains 16 residues. CDR1 is SNHLY, CDR2 FYNNEI, per germline. CDR3 bases: TGTGCCAGCAGTCTCTGGGTTGGGGGGGGCACCGGGGAGCTGTTTTTT. Protein sequence: CASSLWVGGGTGELFF.

The chain couples TRBV9 to TRBJ2-3, with 7 bases matching TRBD2. Trimming removed 7 bases from V and 3 bases from J; junction bases left unmatched: 11. Germline CDR1 and CDR2: SGDLS and YYNGEE. The CDR3 has 15 amino acids. CDR3 nucleotides: TGTGCCAGCGGTGACCGAGGGACTAAAACAGATACGCAGTATTTT. Translating it yields CASGDRGTKTDTQYF.

This sequence joins TRBV2 and TRBJ1-2; TRBD1 matches 9 bases. This CDR3 has 16 amino acids. The germline V gene encodes CDR1 SNHLY and CDR2 FYNNEI. V dropped 7 bases and J dropped 0; count of bases not matched to a gene: 9. CDR3 bases: TGTGCCAGCAACCGGGACAGGGATCTAACTAACTATGGCTACACCTTC. Residues: CASNRDRDLTNYGYTF. Full variable domain (missing parts from reference TRBV2 and TRBJ1-2): EPEVTQTPSHQVTQMGQEVILRCVPISNHLYFYWYRQILGQKVEFLVSFYNNEISEKSEIFDDQFSVERPDGSNFTLKIRSTKLEDSAMYFCASNRDRDLTNYGYTFGSGTRLTVV.

This rearrangement joins TRBV7-3 to TRBJ2-3, with D possibly matching TRBD1 (5 bases). Germline V CDR1 and CDR2: SGHTA, FQGTGA. The ends were cut back, 2 bases at V and 0 bases at J, with 9 bases in the middle. The CDR3 has 15 residues. This CDR3 reads CASSLLAGSTDTQYF. The CDR3 DNA reads as TGTGCCAGCAGCTTACTGGCAGGGAGCACAGATACGCAGTATTTT. The complete variable domain, with remaining parts taken from reference TRBV7-3 and TRBJ2-3, reads GAGVSQTPSNKVTEKGKYVELRCDPISGHTALYWYRQSLGQGPEFLIYFQGTGAADDSGLPNDRFFAVRPEGSVSTLKIQRTERGDSAVYLCASSLLAGSTDTQYFGPGTRLTVL.

This sequence joins TRBV9 and TRBJ2-5; 7 positions agree with TRBD1. From germline, CDR1 is SGDLS and CDR2 YYNGEE. V shed 4 bases and J 0 bases; nucleotides not matched to a gene: 6. This CDR3 is 15 amino acids long. The CDR3 region is CASSPRGTYQETQYF. CDR3 in DNA: TGTGCCAGCAGCCCCAGGGGGACATACCAAGAGACCCAGTACTTC.

This clone was observed a handful of times. The J gene is TRBJ1-5, the V gene TRBV4-1; D is unresolved. Trimming shortened V by 0 bases and J by 7 bases, and 13 bases separated the two germline ends. The germline CDR1 and CDR2 sequences are MGHRA and YSYEKL. The CDR3 is made up of 15 amino acids. The CDR3 loop reads CASSQEYPRGQPQHF. DNA for the CDR3: TGCGCCAGCAGCCAAGAATATCCTCGGGGACAGCCCCAGCATTTT.

As DNA, the CDR3 is TGTGCCAGTAGTATAGCCTGGAGGGACAGCGACAATCAGCCCCAGCATTTT. The encoded protein is CASSIAWRDSDNQPQHF. The genes are TRBV19 and TRBJ1-5, with 7 bases fitting TRBD1. Germline V gene sequence: CDR1 LNHDA, CDR2 SQIVND (reference sequence). V was clipped by 1 base and J by 3 bases; unmatched bases: 9. The CDR3 is 17 amino acids. Combining the CDR3 with reference TRBV19 and TRBJ1-5 gives the whole variable domain DGGITQSPKYLFRKEGQNVTLSCEQNLNHDAMYWYRQDPGQGLRLIYYSQIVNDFQKGDIAEGYSVSREKKESFPLTVTSAQKNPTAFYLCASSIAWRDSDNQPQHFGDGTRLSIL.

This clone was seen once. The chain has TRBV9 and TRBJ1-1; 7 bases map to TRBD1. After removal of 0 bases from V and 3 bases from J, the junction contained 11 bases not matched to a gene. Germline CDR1 and CDR2: SGDLS and YYNGEE. The CDR3 has 17 residues. In nucleotides, the CDR3 is TGTGCCAGCAGCGTAGAGGACAGGCCCCGATGGCACACTGAAGCTTTCTTT. Translated, it gives CASSVEDRPRWHTEAFF.

The J gene is TRBJ2-7, the V gene TRBV5-1, with 7 positions matching TRBD1. The germline V gene encodes CDR1 SGHRS and CDR2 YFSETQ. Unmatched junction bases numbered 5, after V lost 4 bases and J lost 4 bases. CDR3 size: 13 residues. The CDR3: CASSAGTDYEQYF. The CDR3 DNA reads as TGCGCCAGCAGCGCCGGGACAGATTACGAGCAGTACTTC.

This clone was seen just once. This rearrangement joins TRBV6-1 to TRBJ2-7; TRBD2 matches 9 bases. Germline lookup yields CDR1 MNHNS and CDR2 SASEGT. The CDR3 runs to 16 residues. The ends lost 1 base at V and 3 bases at J; junction bases unmatched: 7. The CDR3 sequence is CASSEVRAGGHYEQYF. The CDR3 nucleotides read TGTGCCAGCAGTGAAGTTAGGGCGGGGGGGCACTACGAGCAGTACTTC.